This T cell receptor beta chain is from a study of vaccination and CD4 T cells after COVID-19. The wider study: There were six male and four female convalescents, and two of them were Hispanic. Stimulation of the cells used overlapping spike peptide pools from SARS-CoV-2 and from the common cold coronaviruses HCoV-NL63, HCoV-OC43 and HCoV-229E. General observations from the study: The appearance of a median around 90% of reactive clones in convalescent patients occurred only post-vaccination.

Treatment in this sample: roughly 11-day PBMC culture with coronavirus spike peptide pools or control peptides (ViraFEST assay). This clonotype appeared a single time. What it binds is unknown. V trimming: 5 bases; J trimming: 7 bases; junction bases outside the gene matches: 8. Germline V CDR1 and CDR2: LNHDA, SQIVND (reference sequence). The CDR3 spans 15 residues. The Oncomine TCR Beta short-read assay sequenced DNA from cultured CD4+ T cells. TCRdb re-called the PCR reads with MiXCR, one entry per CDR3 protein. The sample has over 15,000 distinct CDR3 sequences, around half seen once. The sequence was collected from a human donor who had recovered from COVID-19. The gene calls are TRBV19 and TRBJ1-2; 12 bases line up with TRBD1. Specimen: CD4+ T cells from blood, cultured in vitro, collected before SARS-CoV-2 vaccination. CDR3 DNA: TGTGCCAGTAGTGTGAACCGGGACAGGGGGCTTGGCTACACCTTC. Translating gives CASSVNRDRGLGYTF.